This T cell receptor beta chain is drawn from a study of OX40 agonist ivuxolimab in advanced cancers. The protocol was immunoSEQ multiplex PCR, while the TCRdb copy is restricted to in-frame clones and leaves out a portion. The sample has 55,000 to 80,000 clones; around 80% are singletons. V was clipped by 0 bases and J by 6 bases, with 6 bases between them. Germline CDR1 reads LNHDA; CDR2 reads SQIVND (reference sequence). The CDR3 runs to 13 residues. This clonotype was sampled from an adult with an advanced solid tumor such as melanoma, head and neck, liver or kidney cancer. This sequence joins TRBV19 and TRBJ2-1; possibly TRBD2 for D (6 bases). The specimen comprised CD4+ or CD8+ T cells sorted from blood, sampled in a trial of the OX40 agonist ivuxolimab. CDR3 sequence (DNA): TGTGCCAGTAGTATAGAACTAGCCAATGAGCAGTTCTTC. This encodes CASSIELANEQFF. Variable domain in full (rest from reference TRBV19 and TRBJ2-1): DGGITQSPKYLFRKEGQNVTLSCEQNLNHDAMYWYRQDPGQGLRLIYYSQIVNDFQKGDIAEGYSVSREKKESFPLTVTSAQKNPTAFYLCASSIELANEQFFGPGTRLTVL.